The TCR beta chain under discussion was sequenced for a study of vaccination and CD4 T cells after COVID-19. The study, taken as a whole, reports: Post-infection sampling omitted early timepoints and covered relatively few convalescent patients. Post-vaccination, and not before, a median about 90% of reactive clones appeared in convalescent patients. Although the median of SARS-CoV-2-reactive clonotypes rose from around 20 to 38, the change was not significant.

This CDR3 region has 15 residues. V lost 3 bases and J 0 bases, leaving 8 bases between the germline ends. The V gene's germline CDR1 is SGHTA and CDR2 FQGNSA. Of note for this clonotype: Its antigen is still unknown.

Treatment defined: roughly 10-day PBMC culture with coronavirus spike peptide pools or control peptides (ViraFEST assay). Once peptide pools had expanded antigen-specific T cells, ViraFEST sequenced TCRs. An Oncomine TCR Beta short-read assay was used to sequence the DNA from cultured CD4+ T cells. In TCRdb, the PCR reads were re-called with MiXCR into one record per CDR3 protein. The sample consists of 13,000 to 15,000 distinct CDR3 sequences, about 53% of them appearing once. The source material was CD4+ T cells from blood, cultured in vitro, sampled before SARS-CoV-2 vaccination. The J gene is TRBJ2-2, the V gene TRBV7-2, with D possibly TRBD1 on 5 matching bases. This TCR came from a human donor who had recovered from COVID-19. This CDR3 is CASSFWGPNTGELFF. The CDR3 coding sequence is TGTGCCAGCAGCTTCTGGGGCCCGAACACCGGGGAGCTGTTTTTT.